The rows below give T cell receptor beta chains drawn from one sample of a study of cytomegalovirus exposure and HLA in healthy donors. Generated by immunoSEQ multiplex PCR, the TCRdb table keeps only in-frame clones and is missing some. This sample has approximately 71,000 clones; approximately 94% occur once, and the top ten carry more than 1%. The sequenced sample was PBMCs. Receptor source: a woman aged 18-29 years in good health and CMV-seronegative. The CDR3 runs from the conserved cysteine through the conserved F or W. D genes are given only for firm matches. Clone size is given for some rows only: seen once, a few or many times, or a class if the clone is expanded.

D gene: -; clone size: -; J gene: TRBJ2-7; V gene: TRBV18; CDR3 DNA: TGTGCCAGCTCACCTTTGGTAGGACACTCGACGCGGGAGCAGTACTTC; CDR3 protein: CASSPLVGHSTREQYF
D gene: -; clone size: -; J gene: TRBJ2-7; V gene: TRBV9; CDR3 DNA: TGTGCCAGCAGCGTCCAATCAGACGGGACTTCAGCCTACGAGCAGTACTTC; CDR3 protein: CASSVQSDGTSAYEQYF
D gene: TRBD2; clone size: -; J gene: TRBJ2-1; V gene: TRBV5-8; CDR3 DNA: TGTGCCAGCAGCTTGTACGGGACTACCTACAATGAGCAGTTCTTC; CDR3 protein: CASSLYGTTYNEQFF
D gene: TRBD1; clone size: -; J gene: TRBJ2-7; V gene: TRBV11-1; CDR3 DNA: TGTGCCAGCAGCACCAGACAGGGTATCTACGAGCAGTACTTC; CDR3 protein: CASSTRQGIYEQYF
D gene: TRBD1; clone size: -; J gene: TRBJ1-1; V gene: TRBV6-5; CDR3 DNA: TGTGCCAGCAGTTACTCGATGGGGACAGGGGGCACTGAAGCTTTCTTT; CDR3 protein: CASSYSMGTGGTEAFF
D gene: TRBD1; clone size: -; J gene: TRBJ1-1; V gene: TRBV13; CDR3 DNA: TGTGCCAGCAGTCAGAACAGGGACAGGGCCCTGAACACTGAAGCTTTCTTT; CDR3 protein: CASSQNRDRALNTEAFF
D gene: -; clone size: -; J gene: TRBJ2-7; V gene: TRBV5-4; CDR3 DNA: TGTGCCAGCAGCTTAGGACAGAGTACCTACGAGCAGTACTTC; CDR3 protein: CASSLGQSTYEQYF
D gene: TRBD2; clone size: -; J gene: TRBJ2-3; V gene: TRBV7-9; CDR3 DNA: TGTGCCAGCAGCGGAGGGACTAGCGGCACAGATACGCAGTATTTT; CDR3 protein: CASSGGTSGTDTQYF
D gene: TRBD1; clone size: -; J gene: TRBJ2-3; V gene: TRBV18; CDR3 DNA: TGTGCCAGCTCACCCCTGGACAGGGTGGGCACAGATACGCAGTATTTT; CDR3 protein: CASSPLDRVGTDTQYF
D gene: TRBD2; clone size: few; J gene: TRBJ2-4; V gene: TRBV6-4; CDR3 DNA: TGTGCCAGCAGCCCGGGACTAGCGGGAGCCGAGAACATTCAGTACTTC; CDR3 protein: CASSPGLAGAENIQYF
D gene: -; clone size: -; J gene: TRBJ1-2; V gene: TRBV6-6; CDR3 DNA: TGTGCCAGCAAGGGGGTTGGCTACACCTTC; CDR3 protein: CASKGVGYTF
D gene: TRBD2; clone size: -; J gene: TRBJ2-2; V gene: TRBV11-3; CDR3 DNA: TGTGCCAGCAGCCCGACTAGCGGGGCCGGGGAGCTGTTTTTT; CDR3 protein: CASSPTSGAGELFF
D gene: -; clone size: once; J gene: TRBJ2-3; V gene: TRBV6-4; CDR3 DNA: TGTGCCAGCAGTGACCGGGTCACAGATACGCAGTATTTT; CDR3 protein: CASSDRVTDTQYF
D gene: TRBD1; clone size: -; J gene: TRBJ2-7; V gene: TRBV29-1; CDR3 DNA: TGCAGCGTGGGGGACAGGGGTTACGAGCAGTACTTC; CDR3 protein: CSVGDRGYEQYF
D gene: TRBD1; clone size: -; J gene: TRBJ1-4; V gene: TRBV5-1; CDR3 DNA: TGCGCCAGCAGCTTGGTGGCAGGGGGCGAGCTAGGTGAAAAACTGTTTTTT; CDR3 protein: CASSLVAGGELGEKLFF
D gene: TRBD2; clone size: -; J gene: TRBJ2-3; V gene: TRBV7-3; CDR3 DNA: TGTGCCAGCAGCGTTAGCGGGGGGGCCGGAGATACGCAGTATTTT; CDR3 protein: CASSVSGGAGDTQYF
D gene: -; clone size: -; J gene: TRBJ1-5; V gene: TRBV19; CDR3 DNA: TGTGCCAGTAGTATTAGGGCAGGGAATCAGCCCCAGCATTTT; CDR3 protein: CASSIRAGNQPQHF
D gene: -; clone size: -; J gene: TRBJ2-7; V gene: TRBV6-1; CDR3 DNA: TGTGCCAGCAGTGAAGCGCTAAACCCGTTCTACGAGCAGTACTTC; CDR3 protein: CASSEALNPFYEQYF
D gene: TRBD1; clone size: -; J gene: TRBJ2-7; V gene: TRBV6-5; CDR3 DNA: TGTGCCAGCAGCAGGGACAGGAGAACCTACGAGCAGTACTTC; CDR3 protein: CASSRDRRTYEQYF
D gene: TRBD1; clone size: few; J gene: TRBJ1-6; V gene: TRBV6-1; CDR3 DNA: TGTGCCAGCAGTGAGGGACAGGGCGATAATTCACCCCTCCACTTT; CDR3 protein: CASSEGQGDNSPLHF
D gene: TRBD2; clone size: once; J gene: TRBJ2-5; V gene: TRBV29-1; CDR3 DNA: TGCAGCGTTGTAACCGGACTAGCGGGAGTAGAGACCCAGTACTTC; CDR3 protein: CSVVTGLAGVETQYF
D gene: TRBD1; clone size: -; J gene: TRBJ1-2; V gene: TRBV5-6; CDR3 DNA: TGTGCCAGCAGCCCGACAGGGTTGTTTGACTATGGCTACACCTTC; CDR3 protein: CASSPTGLFDYGYTF
D gene: -; clone size: -; J gene: TRBJ2-4; V gene: TRBV19; CDR3 DNA: TGTGCCAGTAGTACTGTAGCCCTCAAAAACATTCAGTACTTC; CDR3 protein: CASSTVALKNIQYF
D gene: TRBD1; clone size: -; J gene: TRBJ1-6; V gene: TRBV15; CDR3 DNA: TGTGCCACCAGCAGAGCCCGACAGGGGTCCTATAATTCACCCCTCCACTTT; CDR3 protein: CATSRARQGSYNSPLHF
D gene: TRBD2; clone size: once; J gene: TRBJ2-1; V gene: TRBV5-4; CDR3 DNA: TGTGCCAGCAGCCCCAGGGGAGGACTAGCGGGAGGGGAGAAGTTCTTC; CDR3 protein: CASSPRGGLAGGEKFF
D gene: TRBD1; clone size: -; J gene: TRBJ1-6; V gene: TRBV6-4; CDR3 DNA: TGTGCCAGCAGTGAAGGGACAGATAATTCACCCCTCCACTTT; CDR3 protein: CASSEGTDNSPLHF
D gene: -; clone size: -; J gene: TRBJ1-3; V gene: TRBV4-1; CDR3 DNA: TGCGCCAGCAGCCCCGGGGGAGGGGGATCCTCTGGAAACACCATATATTTT; CDR3 protein: CASSPGGGGSSGNTIYF
D gene: -; clone size: -; J gene: TRBJ2-7; V gene: TRBV6-5; CDR3 DNA: TGTGCCAGCAGGGCCGCCGGGACTGGATCCTACGAGCAGTACTTC; CDR3 protein: CASRAAGTGSYEQYF
D gene: -; clone size: -; J gene: TRBJ2-5; V gene: TRBV5-1; CDR3 DNA: TGCGCCAGCAGCCGAGGACAGAAAGAGACCCAGTACTTC; CDR3 protein: CASSRGQKETQYF
D gene: -; clone size: -; J gene: TRBJ1-3; V gene: TRBV2; CDR3 DNA: TGTGCCAGCAGACTACAGGGCTCTGGAAACACCATATATTTT; CDR3 protein: CASRLQGSGNTIYF
D gene: TRBD1; clone size: -; J gene: TRBJ1-4; V gene: TRBV30; CDR3 DNA: TGTGCCTGGAGTCCGGGAGGGGGCCGAGAAAAACTGTTTTTT; CDR3 protein: CAWSPGGGREKLFF
D gene: -; clone size: -; J gene: TRBJ2-1; V gene: TRBV11-2; CDR3 DNA: TGTGCCAGCAGCTTCCCGGACAGTACGTACAATGAGCAGTTCTTC; CDR3 protein: CASSFPDSTYNEQFF
D gene: -; clone size: -; J gene: TRBJ1-1; V gene: TRBV29-1; CDR3 DNA: TGCAGCGTTGGACAGGTTAACACTGAAGCTTTCTTT; CDR3 protein: CSVGQVNTEAFF
D gene: -; clone size: -; J gene: TRBJ2-3; V gene: TRBV21-1; CDR3 DNA: TGTGCCAGCAGCAAAGAAAGAGGGAGGTCTAGCACAGATACGCAGTATTTT; CDR3 protein: CASSKERGRSSTDTQYF
D gene: TRBD2; clone size: -; J gene: TRBJ2-2; V gene: TRBV4-1; CDR3 DNA: TGCGCCAGCAGCCAACTAGAACTAGCGGGAGAGCTTAACACCGGGGAGCTGTTTTTT; CDR3 protein: CASSQLELAGELNTGELFF